The next 4 T cell receptor beta chains were all read from a single sample in a study of blood T cell repertoires in COVID-19. Here immunoSEQ multiplex PCR was the method, and the copy in TCRdb shows in-frame clones only, minus some. Of roughly 300,000 clones in the sample, about 89% were seen once. The specimen was PBMCs or T cells enriched from blood (not recorded which). The receptor source for this set is a woman aged 25 to 45 who had recovered from COVID-19.

This clone came up once. This rearrangement joins TRBV7-2 to TRBJ2-5, with TRBD2 identical over 13 bases. Looked up from germline, CDR1 is SGHTA and CDR2 is FQGNSA. V trimming: 5 bases; J trimming: 7 bases; junction bases outside the gene matches: 13. CDR3 size: 17 residues. CDR3 region: CASSPIRTSGRGGTQYF. The CDR3 DNA follows: TGTGCCAGCAGCCCGATCCGGACTAGCGGGAGAGGAGGGACCCAGTACTTC.

The chain is built from TRBV23-1 and TRBJ1-1; D unclear. TRBV23-1 is recorded as an ORF, its role being uncertain. This CDR3 has 17 amino acids. V lost 1 base to trimming and J lost 1 base, with 16 bases between them. The chain's CDR3 is CASSQFRTEAPNTEAFF. In DNA, the CDR3 is TGCGCCAGCAGTCAATTTAGGACGGAGGCCCCGAACACTGAAGCTTTCTTT.

This clone was recorded once. V and J are TRBV28 and TRBJ1-1; D is ambiguous. Between the trimmed V and J ends, which lost 6 bases and 1 base, there was a span of 12 bases. The CDR3 loop spans 14 amino acids. The germline gives CDR1 MDHEN, CDR2 SYDVKM. This chain's CDR3 is CASRPGLENTEAFF. For the CDR3, the DNA is TGTGCCAGCAGGCCGGGGTTAGAGAACACTGAAGCTTTCTTT. The entire variable domain, with the rest obtained from reference TRBV28 and TRBJ1-1, is as follows: DVKVTQSSRYLVKRTGEKVFLECVQDMDHENMFWYRQDPGLGLRLIYFSYDVKMKEKGDIPEGYSVSREKKERFSLILESASTNQTSMYLCASRPGLENTEAFFGQGTRLTVV.

The gene calls are TRBV15 and TRBJ2-2; maybe TRBD1 (6 bases). The V and J ends lost 0 bases and 0 bases respectively, with 11 bases between them. This CDR3 is built from 17 residues. CDR1 LNHNV and CDR2 YYDKDF come from the germline V gene (reference sequence). CDR3 sequence: CATSRDLGTPNTGELFF. In nucleotides, the CDR3 is TGTGCCACCAGCAGAGATCTTGGGACACCGAACACCGGGGAGCTGTTTTTT.